This note documents a single T cell receptor beta chain sequence. Its antigen is unidentified. The sample originates from a study of shared clonotypes between healthy human individuals. Study-wide background: Contributing individuals were two females and three males aged 18 to 49.

Study-wide results and caveats: Clonotypes not shared had lower generation probabilities than those common to all four donors. A limitation of the genetic and exposure-history diversity represented arose from few donors.

Sequenced by immunoSEQ multiplex PCR; TCRdb stores in-frame clones only, minus some. This sample carries millions of clones, about 95% of them seen once, and the ten largest clones take about 1.1%. Cells designated naive CD8 were CD45RO-negative and were positively selected for CCR7, with terminally differentiated effector memory CD45RA+ cells excluded. Germline loops: CDR1 PRHDT, CDR2 FYEKMQ (reference sequence). V was trimmed by 2 bases and J by 10 bases, leaving 15 bases between them. This CDR3 contains 13 residues. This sequence joins TRBV13 and TRBJ2-7; D is tentatively TRBD1 or TRBD2 (6 bases each). The material sequenced was naive CD8+ T cells sorted from blood. This clonotype was sampled from a man aged 18-30 years in good health. CDR3 in DNA: TGTGCCAGCAGCTTAAAAGGGGGGTACGGTCAGTACTTC. This sequence encodes CASSLKGGYGQYF. Combining the CDR3 with reference TRBV13 and TRBJ2-7 gives the whole variable domain AAGVIQSPRHLIKEKRETATLKCYPIPRHDTVYWYQQGPGQDPQFLISFYEKMQSDKGSIPDRFSAQQFSDYHSELNMSSLELGDSALYFCASSLKGGYGQYFGPGTRLTVT.